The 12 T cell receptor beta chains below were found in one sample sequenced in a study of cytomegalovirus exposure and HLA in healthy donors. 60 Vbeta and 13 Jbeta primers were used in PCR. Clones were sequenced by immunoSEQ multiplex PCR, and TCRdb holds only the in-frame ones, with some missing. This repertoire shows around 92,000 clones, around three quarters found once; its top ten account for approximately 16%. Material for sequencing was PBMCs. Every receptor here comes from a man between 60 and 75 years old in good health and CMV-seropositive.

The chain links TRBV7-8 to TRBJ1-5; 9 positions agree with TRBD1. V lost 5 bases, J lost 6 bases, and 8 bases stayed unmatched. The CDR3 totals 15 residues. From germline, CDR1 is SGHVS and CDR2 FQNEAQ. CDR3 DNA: TGTGCCAGCAGCCTCGGGACAGGGTCTTTTCAGCCCCAGCATTTT. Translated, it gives CASSLGTGSFQPQHF.

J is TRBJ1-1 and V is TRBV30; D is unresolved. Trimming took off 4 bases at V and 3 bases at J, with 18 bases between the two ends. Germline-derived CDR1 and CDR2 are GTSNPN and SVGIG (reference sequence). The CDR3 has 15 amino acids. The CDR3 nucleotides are TGTGCCTGGATCCGGGTGGGAGGGAGGTACACTGAAGCTTTCTTT. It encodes CAWIRVGGRYTEAFF.

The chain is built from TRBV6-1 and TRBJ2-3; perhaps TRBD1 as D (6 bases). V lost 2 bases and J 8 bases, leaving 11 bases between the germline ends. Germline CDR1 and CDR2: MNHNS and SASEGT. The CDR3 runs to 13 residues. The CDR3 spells CASSERGLGTQYF. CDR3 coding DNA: TGTGCCAGCAGTGAAAGGGGGTTGGGTACGCAGTATTTT.

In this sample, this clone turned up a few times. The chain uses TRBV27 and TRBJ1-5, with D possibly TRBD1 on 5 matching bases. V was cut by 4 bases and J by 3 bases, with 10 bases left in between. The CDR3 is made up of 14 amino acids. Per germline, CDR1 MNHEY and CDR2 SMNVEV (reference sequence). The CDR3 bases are TGTGCCAGCAGTTACAAGGGGATCAATCAGCCCCAGCATTTT. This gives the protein CASSYKGINQPQHF.

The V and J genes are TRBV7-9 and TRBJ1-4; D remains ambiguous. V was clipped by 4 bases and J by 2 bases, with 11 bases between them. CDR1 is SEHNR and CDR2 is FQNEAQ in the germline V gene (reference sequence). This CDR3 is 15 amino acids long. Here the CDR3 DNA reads TGTGCCAGCAGCTCGTCCTTGGGCACTAATGAAAAACTGTTTTTT. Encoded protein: CASSSSLGTNEKLFF.

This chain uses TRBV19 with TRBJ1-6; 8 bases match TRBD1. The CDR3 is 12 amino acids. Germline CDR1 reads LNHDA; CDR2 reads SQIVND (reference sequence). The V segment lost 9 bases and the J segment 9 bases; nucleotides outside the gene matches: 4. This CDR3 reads CARQGVGSPLHF. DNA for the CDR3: TGTGCCAGACAGGGGGTAGGTTCACCCCTCCACTTT. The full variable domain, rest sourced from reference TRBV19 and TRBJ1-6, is DGGITQSPKYLFRKEGQNVTLSCEQNLNHDAMYWYRQDPGQGLRLIYYSQIVNDFQKGDIAEGYSVSREKKESFPLTVTSAQKNPTAFYLCARQGVGSPLHFGNGTRLTVT.

CDR3 residues: CASGLRDTQYF. The DNA for the CDR3 is TGTGCTAGTGGTTTGCGTGATACGCAGTATTTT. This chain uses TRBV12-5 with TRBJ2-3, with unresolved D. Germline V gene lookup returns CDR1 LGHNT and CDR2 FRNRAP. V lost 2 bases to trimming and J lost 6 bases, with 3 bases between them. This CDR3 region has 11 residues.

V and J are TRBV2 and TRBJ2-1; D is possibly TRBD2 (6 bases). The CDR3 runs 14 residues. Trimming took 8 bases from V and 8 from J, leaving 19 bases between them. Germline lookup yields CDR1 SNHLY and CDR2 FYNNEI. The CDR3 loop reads CASVREVARDEQFF. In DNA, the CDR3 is TGTGCCAGCGTGAGGGAGGTGGCCAGGGATGAGCAGTTCTTC.

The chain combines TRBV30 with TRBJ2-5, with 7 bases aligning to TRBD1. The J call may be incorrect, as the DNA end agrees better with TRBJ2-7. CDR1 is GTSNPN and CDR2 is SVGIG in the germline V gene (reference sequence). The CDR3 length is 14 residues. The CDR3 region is CAWTVRQGSYEQYF. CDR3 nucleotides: TGTGCCTGGACCGTCAGACAGGGAAGCTACGAGCAGTACTTC.

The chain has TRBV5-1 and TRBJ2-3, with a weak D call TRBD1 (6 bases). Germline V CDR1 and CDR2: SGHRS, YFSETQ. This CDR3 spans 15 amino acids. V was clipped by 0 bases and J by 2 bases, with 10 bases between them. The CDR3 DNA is TGCGCCAGCAGCTTGGGACAGGTCTCCACAGATACGCAGTATTTT. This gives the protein CASSLGQVSTDTQYF.

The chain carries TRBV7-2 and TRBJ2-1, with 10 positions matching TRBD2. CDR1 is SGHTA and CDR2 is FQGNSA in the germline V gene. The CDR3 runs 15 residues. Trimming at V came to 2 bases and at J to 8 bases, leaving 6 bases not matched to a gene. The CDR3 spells CASSLNSGGAHEQFF. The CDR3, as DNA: TGTGCCAGCAGCTTAAACAGCGGGGGGGCCCATGAGCAGTTCTTC.

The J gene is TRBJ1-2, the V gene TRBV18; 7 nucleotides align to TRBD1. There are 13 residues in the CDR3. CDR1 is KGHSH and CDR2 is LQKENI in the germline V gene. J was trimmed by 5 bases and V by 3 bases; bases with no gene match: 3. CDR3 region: CASSPLDRYGYTF. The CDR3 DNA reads TGTGCCAGCTCACCTCTGGACAGGTATGGCTACACCTTC. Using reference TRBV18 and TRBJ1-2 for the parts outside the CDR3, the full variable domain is NAGVMQNPRHLVRRRGQEARLRCSPMKGHSHVYWYRQLPEEGLKFMVYLQKENIIDESGMPKERFSAEFPKEGPSILRIQQVVRGDSAAYFCASSPLDRYGYTFGSGTRLTVV.